This T cell receptor beta chain is drawn from a study of cytotoxic CD8 clonotypes in ibrutinib-treated CLL. Study-level results: Treatment saw public clonotypes, which were uncommon, either contract or stay stable. Sustained-remission and progressing patients had unequal sampling times.

On this clone: What it recognizes is unknown.

This table comes from immunoSEQ multiplex PCR, and its TCRdb copy is limited to in-frame clones, with some not included. The profile shows approximately 29,000 clones, 62% of them singletons. This CDR3 is 18 amino acids long. Trimming pared 0 bases from V and 0 bases from J, leaving 17 bases between. The V gene's germline CDR1 is LNHNV and CDR2 YYDKDF (reference sequence). This chain links TRBV15 with TRBJ1-1; unclear D gene. The material sequenced was PBMCs, taken before ibrutinib treatment. The sequence was obtained from a human donor with chronic lymphocytic leukemia. The CDR3 here is CATSRDWKGHEMNTEAFF. In DNA form, the CDR3 reads TGTGCCACCAGCAGAGATTGGAAAGGTCACGAGATGAACACTGAAGCTTTCTTT. The full variable domain, in which reference TRBV15 and TRBJ1-1 provide the parts outside the CDR3, is DAMVIQNPRYQVTQFGKPVTLSCSQTLNHNVMYWYQQKSSQAPKLLFHYYDKDFNNEADTPDNFQSRRPNTSFCFLDIRSPGLGDTAMYLCATSRDWKGHEMNTEAFFGQGTRLTVV.